A selection of T cell receptor beta chains follows, all from one sample in a study of tissue T cells after allogeneic stem cell transplantation. Measured with immunoSEQ multiplex PCR; TCRdb has only the in-frame clones, and not every one. The table shows around 6,300 clones, with around 70% occurring only once. This material consisted of tissue from the rectum, taken at autopsy. These receptors were collected from a woman aged 18 to 49 with breast cancer. The CDR3 runs from the conserved cysteine through the conserved F or W. The order of the fields is CDR3 DNA, CDR3 protein, D gene, J gene, V gene, clone size. The D gene is left open where the match is weak. Clone size is not always given. Where it is, it says once, few, many or a class for expanded clones.

CDR3 DNA: TGTGCCAGCAGCCCTAGGGGGAGGGGCTACACCTTC
CDR3 protein: CASSPRGRGYTF
D gene: NA
J gene: TRBJ1-2
V gene: TRBV5-4
clone size: NA

CDR3 DNA: TGTGCCAGCAGCTTAGAGACTAGCGGGAAACTCAGGGAGCAGTACTTC
CDR3 protein: CASSLETSGKLREQYF
D gene: TRBD2
J gene: TRBJ2-7
V gene: TRBV11-2
clone size: NA

CDR3 DNA: TGTGCCAGTAGGATGGGATCCAGCACAGATACGCAGTATTTT
CDR3 protein: CASRMGSSTDTQYF
D gene: NA
J gene: TRBJ2-3
V gene: TRBV19
clone size: NA

CDR3 DNA: TGTGCCAGCAGTCTAGCGCGGGAGCCCGGGGAGCTGTTTTTT
CDR3 protein: CASSLAREPGELFF
D gene: TRBD2
J gene: TRBJ2-2
V gene: TRBV9
clone size: NA

CDR3 DNA: TGTGCCTGGAGTGTACAAAGTGGGCCGAATGAAAAACTGTTTTTT
CDR3 protein: CAWSVQSGPNEKLFF
D gene: NA
J gene: TRBJ1-4
V gene: TRBV30
clone size: NA

CDR3 DNA: TGTGCCAGCAGCGTAGCTTGGGGGGCAACTAATGAAAAACTGTTTTTT
CDR3 protein: CASSVAWGATNEKLFF
D gene: NA
J gene: TRBJ1-4
V gene: TRBV9
clone size: few

CDR3 DNA: TGTGCCAGCAGCCCTAATACCGGGACGGAGAACACTGAAGCTTTCTTT
CDR3 protein: CASSPNTGTENTEAFF
D gene: NA
J gene: TRBJ1-1
V gene: TRBV9
clone size: once

CDR3 DNA: TGCGCCAGCAGCCAGTTACAGGGTTCACGGCGCGAGCAGTACTTC
CDR3 protein: CASSQLQGSRREQYF
D gene: NA
J gene: TRBJ2-7
V gene: TRBV4-1
clone size: NA

CDR3 DNA: TGTGCCAGCAGCTCGCGGACTAGCGGGGGGAACACCGGGGAGCTGTTTTTT
CDR3 protein: CASSSRTSGGNTGELFF
D gene: TRBD2
J gene: TRBJ2-2
V gene: TRBV7-3
clone size: once

CDR3 DNA: TGTGCCTGGAGTATCACAGGGGTATCCTACGAGCAGTACTTC
CDR3 protein: CAWSITGVSYEQYF
D gene: TRBD1
J gene: TRBJ2-7
V gene: TRBV30
clone size: NA

CDR3 DNA: TGTGCCAGCAGCCAGATCCGACAGGTTTCAGATACGCAGTATTTT
CDR3 protein: CASSQIRQVSDTQYF
D gene: NA
J gene: TRBJ2-3
V gene: TRBV3-1/TRBV3-2
clone size: NA

CDR3 DNA: TGTGCCAGCAGCCTCTCGGACAGGGAAGCTTTCTTT
CDR3 protein: CASSLSDREAFF
D gene: TRBD1
J gene: TRBJ1-1
V gene: TRBV6-2/TRBV6-3
clone size: NA

CDR3 DNA: TGTGCCAGCAGCCAAATGTCTATTCAGTACTTC
CDR3 protein: CASSQMSIQYF
D gene: NA
J gene: TRBJ2-4
V gene: TRBV3-1/TRBV3-2
clone size: few

CDR3 DNA: TGTGCCAGCAGCTCGAGCGGGGGGACGAACACCGGGGAGCTGTTTTTT
CDR3 protein: CASSSSGGTNTGELFF
D gene: TRBD2
J gene: TRBJ2-2
V gene: TRBV11-2
clone size: NA

CDR3 DNA: TGTGCCTGGAGTGAAGGTGTCCATCAGCCCCAGCATTTT
CDR3 protein: CAWSEGVHQPQHF
D gene: NA
J gene: TRBJ1-5
V gene: TRBV30
clone size: few

CDR3 DNA: TGTGCCAGCCGGGCCCTAGCGGGAGGGCCAAAGCAGTACTTC
CDR3 protein: CASRALAGGPKQYF
D gene: TRBD2
J gene: TRBJ2-7
V gene: TRBV5-6
clone size: NA

CDR3 DNA: TGTGCCAGCAGCGTAGTACCTCGGACGGACACGCCTGGAAACACCATATATTTT
CDR3 protein: CASSVVPRTDTPGNTIYF
D gene: NA
J gene: TRBJ1-3
V gene: TRBV9
clone size: NA

CDR3 DNA: TGTGCCAGCAGCTTAGATTTCGCAAAAGGGAGAGAGACCCAGTACTTC
CDR3 protein: CASSLDFAKGRETQYF
D gene: NA
J gene: TRBJ2-5
V gene: TRBV7-2
clone size: few

CDR3 DNA: TGTGCCAGCGCGGGAATGGAGACCCAGTACTTC
CDR3 protein: CASAGMETQYF
D gene: NA
J gene: TRBJ2-5
V gene: TRBV3-1/TRBV3-2
clone size: NA

CDR3 DNA: TGTGCCAGCAGTAAACAGGGGCGAGATCAGCCCCAGCATTTT
CDR3 protein: CASSKQGRDQPQHF
D gene: TRBD1
J gene: TRBJ1-5
V gene: TRBV6-5
clone size: NA

CDR3 DNA: TGTGCCAGCAGCTTAACGGGGATCGAGCAGTACTTC
CDR3 protein: CASSLTGIEQYF
D gene: NA
J gene: TRBJ2-7
V gene: TRBV7-2
clone size: NA

CDR3 DNA: TGCGCCAGCAGCTTGGGGTTTAGCAATCAGCCCCAGCATTTT
CDR3 protein: CASSLGFSNQPQHF
D gene: NA
J gene: TRBJ1-5
V gene: TRBV5-1
clone size: NA

CDR3 DNA: TGTGCCAGCAGCCTAGGACAGGAATTTTCCAGGTACTTC
CDR3 protein: CASSLGQEFSRYF
D gene: TRBD1
J gene: TRBJ2-7
V gene: TRBV7-2
clone size: medium-sized

CDR3 DNA: TGTGCCAGCAGGTCCCGACTAGGACCCACAGATACGCAGTATTTT
CDR3 protein: CASRSRLGPTDTQYF
D gene: NA
J gene: TRBJ2-3
V gene: TRBV5-8
clone size: NA

CDR3 DNA: TGCAGTGCTAGTGTCGGCCTCTATGGCTACACCTTC
CDR3 protein: CSASVGLYGYTF
D gene: NA
J gene: TRBJ1-2
V gene: TRBV20-1
clone size: NA

CDR3 DNA: TGTGCCAGCAGTTCCGACAGTTATTCACCCCTCCACTTT
CDR3 protein: CASSSDSYSPLHF
D gene: NA
J gene: TRBJ1-6
V gene: TRBV6-5
clone size: NA

CDR3 DNA: TGCGCCAGCAGCCCAACCCTCGGAGAGACCCAGTACTTC
CDR3 protein: CASSPTLGETQYF
D gene: NA
J gene: TRBJ2-5
V gene: TRBV4-3
clone size: NA

CDR3 DNA: TGTGCCAGCAGTGAAGTCACTAGCGGGTTCCTCTACGAGCAGTACTTC
CDR3 protein: CASSEVTSGFLYEQYF
D gene: TRBD2
J gene: TRBJ2-7
V gene: TRBV2
clone size: NA

CDR3 DNA: TGCGCCAGCAGCTTGGGAGCACAGGGAGGATTTGAAAAACTGTTTTTT
CDR3 protein: CASSLGAQGGFEKLFF
D gene: NA
J gene: TRBJ1-4
V gene: TRBV5-1
clone size: NA

CDR3 DNA: TGTGCCAGCAGAAGAAGAGCGGTTAGCAATCAGCCCCAGCATTTT
CDR3 protein: CASRRRAVSNQPQHF
D gene: NA
J gene: TRBJ1-5
V gene: TRBV6-5
clone size: NA

CDR3 DNA: TGTGCCAGCTCAAGCCGCGGGACAGGGAGCGGCGGGGAGCTGTTTTTT
CDR3 protein: CASSSRGTGSGGELFF
D gene: TRBD1
J gene: TRBJ2-2
V gene: TRBV18
clone size: NA

CDR3 DNA: TGTGCCAGCAGTGACCTTAAGGGATCCTACAATGATGAGCAGTTCTTC
CDR3 protein: CASSDLKGSYNDEQFF
D gene: NA
J gene: TRBJ2-1
V gene: TRBV25-1
clone size: NA

CDR3 DNA: TGCGCCAGCAGCCAAGATCTGGCGGGGGACAGGGCCTATTCACCCCTCCACTTT
CDR3 protein: CASSQDLAGDRAYSPLHF
D gene: TRBD1
J gene: TRBJ1-6
V gene: TRBV4-3
clone size: NA

CDR3 DNA: TGTGCCAGCAGTTTACCTCAAAGGAATGAGCAGTTCTTC
CDR3 protein: CASSLPQRNEQFF
D gene: NA
J gene: TRBJ2-1
V gene: TRBV27
clone size: NA

CDR3 DNA: TGTGCCAGTGGAAGGTCTTGGGACCAGCCCCAGCATTTT
CDR3 protein: CASGRSWDQPQHF
D gene: NA
J gene: TRBJ1-5
V gene: TRBV2
clone size: NA

CDR3 DNA: TGTGCCAGCAGTAGGACGGAGGTTTATAATTCACCCCTCCACTTT
CDR3 protein: CASSRTEVYNSPLHF
D gene: NA
J gene: TRBJ1-6
V gene: TRBV6-6
clone size: NA

CDR3 DNA: TGTGCCAGCAGCTTAGAGGGAAGCACAGATACGCAGTATTTT
CDR3 protein: CASSLEGSTDTQYF
D gene: NA
J gene: TRBJ2-3
V gene: TRBV11-3
clone size: NA

CDR3 DNA: TGTGCCAGCAGCCGAGACGGGGGGAGCGGGGCCAACGTCCTGACTTTC
CDR3 protein: CASSRDGGSGANVLTF
D gene: TRBD2
J gene: TRBJ2-6
V gene: TRBV5-4
clone size: NA

CDR3 DNA: TGTGCTAGCAGCCCGCGGGACCCTGCAACTAATGAAAAACTGTTTTTT
CDR3 protein: CASSPRDPATNEKLFF
D gene: NA
J gene: TRBJ1-4
V gene: TRBV7-7
clone size: NA

CDR3 DNA: TGTGCCAGCAAGGGGGAGACGGGCGGGGAGCTGTTTTTT
CDR3 protein: CASKGETGGELFF
D gene: NA
J gene: TRBJ2-2
V gene: TRBV2
clone size: NA

CDR3 DNA: TGTGCCAGCAGCGTCGGTGGGTCCTTGAACACCGGGGAGCTGTTTTTT
CDR3 protein: CASSVGGSLNTGELFF
D gene: NA
J gene: TRBJ2-2
V gene: TRBV9
clone size: NA

CDR3 DNA: TGTGCCTGGACTGGCGGGGGGGCTGGGGAGCAGTTCTTC
CDR3 protein: CAWTGGGAGEQFF
D gene: TRBD2
J gene: TRBJ2-1
V gene: TRBV30
clone size: NA

CDR3 DNA: TGCAGTGCTAGTGTAGACAGCCTTAACTATGGCTACACCTTC
CDR3 protein: CSASVDSLNYGYTF
D gene: NA
J gene: TRBJ1-2
V gene: TRBV20-1
clone size: NA

CDR3 DNA: TGTGCCAGCAGCCCTAATAGCGGGAGCTCCTACAATGAGCAGTTCTTC
CDR3 protein: CASSPNSGSSYNEQFF
D gene: TRBD2
J gene: TRBJ2-1
V gene: TRBV5-4
clone size: medium-sized

CDR3 DNA: TGCGCCAGCAGCACGGGCAATCCGATGAACACTGAAGCTTTCTTT
CDR3 protein: CASSTGNPMNTEAFF
D gene: NA
J gene: TRBJ1-1
V gene: TRBV5-1
clone size: NA

CDR3 DNA: TGTGCCAGCAGTTACTCCCCGCGGGGGCAGGGAGAGACCCAGTACTTC
CDR3 protein: CASSYSPRGQGETQYF
D gene: NA
J gene: TRBJ2-5
V gene: TRBV6-2/TRBV6-3
clone size: NA

CDR3 DNA: TGTGCCAGCAGGCTTCTAGCTTCAACTAATGAAAAACTGTTTTTT
CDR3 protein: CASRLLASTNEKLFF
D gene: NA
J gene: TRBJ1-4
V gene: TRBV27
clone size: NA

CDR3 DNA: TGCGCCAGCAGCCACCCGCAAGTGGGAGGGGATGGCTACACCTTC
CDR3 protein: CASSHPQVGGDGYTF
D gene: NA
J gene: TRBJ1-2
V gene: TRBV4-3
clone size: NA

CDR3 DNA: TGCGCCAGCAGCTTGGCGGGAGGAAGGGAGACCCAGTACTTC
CDR3 protein: CASSLAGGRETQYF
D gene: TRBD2
J gene: TRBJ2-5
V gene: TRBV5-1
clone size: NA

CDR3 DNA: TGTGCCAGCAGATGGGACGTGGACAATGAGCAGTTCTTC
CDR3 protein: CASRWDVDNEQFF
D gene: NA
J gene: TRBJ2-1
V gene: TRBV12-3/TRBV12-4
clone size: few

CDR3 DNA: TGTGCCAGCAGACATCTAACAGGGCGGGAGCAGTTCTTC
CDR3 protein: CASRHLTGREQFF
D gene: NA
J gene: TRBJ2-1
V gene: TRBV27
clone size: once

CDR3 DNA: TGTGCCAGCAGCTTGGAGGGGGCGGGTGAAAAACTGTTTTTT
CDR3 protein: CASSLEGAGEKLFF
D gene: TRBD1
J gene: TRBJ1-4
V gene: TRBV5-6
clone size: few

CDR3 DNA: TGTGCCAGCTCACCTAACGAGGGGACAGGGGCCTATGGCTACACCTTC
CDR3 protein: CASSPNEGTGAYGYTF
D gene: TRBD1
J gene: TRBJ1-2
V gene: TRBV18
clone size: NA

CDR3 DNA: TGTGCCAGCAGCTCGTACTACGAGCAGTACTTC
CDR3 protein: CASSSYYEQYF
D gene: NA
J gene: TRBJ2-7
V gene: TRBV7-8
clone size: NA

CDR3 DNA: TGCAGCGTTCGCGACAACAAAGCTTTCTTT
CDR3 protein: CSVRDNKAFF
D gene: NA
J gene: TRBJ1-1
V gene: TRBV29-1
clone size: NA